This TCR beta chain was obtained from a study of tumor-infiltrating lymphocytes in primary liver carcinoma. Study in general: The study reported T1-T3 N0M0 tumors spanning 4.2 to 10 cm.

The CDR3 totals 16 residues. Germline V gene data show CDR1 as SGHAT and CDR2 as FQNNGV. V shed 1 base and J shed 5 bases, with 17 bases lying between them. Between roughly 20 and 32 mg of unsorted bulk tissue served as the source from which RNA and DNA were co-extracted. Every tumor sample held more than 85% viable tumor cells. A primer matching the constant region was used to make TCR beta cDNA from approximately 0.45 ug of total RNA. ARM-PCR, slightly modified, supplied the TCR beta libraries through three nested multiplex PCR rounds. The first two PCR rounds used TRBV1-TRBV30 primers with a Cbeta primer, approximately 10 cycles each. TCRdb ran MiXCR on the multiplex PCR reads and lists one entry per CDR3 protein. The sample has about 64,000 distinct CDR3 sequences, around 69% seen once. This clonotype was found many times.

The chain recombines TRBV11-2 with TRBJ2-5; D not certain. This receptor was taken from a man aged 35 to 55 with primary liver carcinoma and hepatitis B virus infection. Sequenced sample: liver tumor tissue from sampling region 4. This sample's subset: tumor region T4, right-lateral pole. CDR3 bases: TGTGCCAGCAGCTTAGTCCCGGGCCGCCTGCAGGAGACCCAGTACTTC. Translation gives CASSLVPGRLQETQYF. Supplemented by reference TRBV11-2 and TRBJ2-5, the full variable domain reads EAGVAQSPRYKIIEKRQSVAFWCNPISGHATLYWYQQILGQGPKLLIQFQNNGVVDDSQLPKDRFSAERLKGVDSTLKIQPAKLEDSAVYLCASSLVPGRLQETQYFGPGTRLLVL.